One T cell receptor beta chain is described in this entry. The sample originates from a study of control samples from healthy donors and cancer patients. V was clipped by 0 bases and J by 0 bases, with 8 bases between them. The CDR3 extends over 15 amino acids. Germline V gives CDR1 SGHRS, CDR2 YFSETQ. Produced via immunoSEQ multiplex PCR; TCRdb's table is partial and in-frame only. The table shows some 120,000 clones, with roughly 90% occurring only once. The TCR sequence derives from a man younger than 35 in good health. The material sequenced was blood. The chain uses TRBV5-1 and TRBJ2-3, with D unclear. The CDR3 region has the DNA TGCGCCAGCAGCTTGGTACCCGTTAGCACAGATACGCAGTATTTT. This encodes CASSLVPVSTDTQYF.